The 12 T cell receptor beta chains presented below share a single source sample, sequenced in a study of molecular identifiers for immune sequencing clone quantification. TCRdb passed the PCR reads through MiXCR, listing each CDR3 protein once. This table holds around 460,000 distinct CDR3 sequences, around 23% found once. The sequencing sample was made of naive CD8+ T cells from blood, with Jurkat cell RNA spiked in. Described subset: FACS-sorted CD8+CD4-CCR7+CD45RA+ naive T cells. The receptors derive from a human donor in good health. Some libraries in this study had Jurkat cell RNA spiked in.

Details on this clonotype: It is likely a read error, because the conserved phenylalanine at the end of the CDR3 is missing. The chain employs TRBV27 and TRBJ2-1; 10 positions agree with TRBD2. The J segment lost 7 bases and the V segment lost 7 bases, leaving 13 bases of the junction unmatched. This CDR3 is built from 16 residues. Germline CDR1 MNHEY, CDR2 SMNVEV (reference sequence). CDR3 loop: CASKIAGGTFRNEQFL. CDR3 DNA: TGTGCCAGCAAAATAGCGGGAGGAACCTTTCGGAATGAGCAGTTCCTC.

This clonotype was seen at least ten times. V gene TRBV7-2 combines with J gene TRBJ2-3; D possibly corresponds to TRBD2 (7 bases). The length of the CDR3 is 16 residues. Per the germline V gene, CDR1 is SGHTA and CDR2 is FQGNSA. The V end was cut by 2 bases, the J end by 3 bases, with 15 bases between. Here the CDR3 reads CASSLWSGGLTDTQYF. The CDR3 DNA is TGTGCCAGCAGCTTATGGTCGGGGGGCCTTACAGATACGCAGTATTTT.

The rearrangement links TRBV12-3 or TRBV12-4 to TRBJ2-2; unclear D gene. Trimming removed 0 bases at V and 3 bases at J, with 8 bases between. The CDR3 consists of 15 residues. This CDR3 reads CASSLAGPYTGELFF. For the CDR3, the DNA is TGTGCCAGCAGTTTAGCAGGCCCGTACACCGGGGAGCTGTTTTTT.

The chain uses TRBV7-9 and TRBJ2-3, with unresolved D. Trimming cost V 5 bases and J 3 bases, with 12 bases left between them. This CDR3 is 14 amino acids long. Germline V gives CDR1 SEHNR, CDR2 FQNEAQ (reference sequence). CDR3 sequence: CASSSSVGTDTQYF. The CDR3 coding sequence is TGTGCCAGCAGCAGTAGTGTGGGGACAGATACGCAGTATTTT.

This clonotype showed up just a few times. The chain employs TRBV4-1 and TRBJ2-7; possible D gene TRBD2, 6 bases. Between the trimmed V and J ends, which lost 1 base and 5 bases, there was a span of 18 bases. The germline gives CDR1 MGHRA, CDR2 YSYEKL. This CDR3 contains 16 residues. CDR3 sequence: CASSQVGGSTRDEQYF. CDR3 coding DNA: TGCGCCAGCAGCCAAGTTGGGGGGAGCACCAGGGACGAGCAGTACTTC.

The sample holds a few counts of this clonotype. The J gene is TRBJ2-5, the V gene TRBV12-3 or TRBV12-4, with 7 nucleotides matching TRBD2. V was clipped by 8 bases and J by 4 bases; unmatched bases: 4. The CDR3 is 12 residues long. The chain's CDR3 is CASGRAGETQYF. DNA for the CDR3: TGTGCCAGCGGGAGGGCCGGAGAGACCCAGTACTTC.

This clonotype was counted ten times or more. The chain uses TRBV7-9 and TRBJ1-1, with 7 bases identical to TRBD1. The CDR3 consists of 15 residues. V was clipped by 5 bases and J by 2 bases; unmatched bases: 8. Germline CDR1 and CDR2: SEHNR and FQNEAQ (reference sequence). The CDR3 DNA reads TGTGCCAGCAGCGCGATGGGACAGACCAACACTGAAGCTTTCTTT. Its translation is CASSAMGQTNTEAFF.

A few counts support this clonotype. The chain couples TRBV20-1 to TRBJ2-1; TRBD2 matches 7 bases. V was pared by 0 bases and J by 3 bases, with 5 bases of the junction left unmatched. CDR1 is DFQATT and CDR2 is SNEGSKA in the germline V gene (reference sequence). The CDR3 runs to 15 residues. For the CDR3, the DNA is TGCAGTGCTAGAGATTGGGGGAGGGACTACAATGAGCAGTTCTTC. Translating gives CSARDWGRDYNEQFF.

This clonotype was seen a few times. The chain employs TRBV27 and TRBJ2-7, with 9 bases aligning to TRBD1. J was trimmed by 6 bases and V by 8 bases; bases with no gene match: 11. The CDR3 is 14 residues long. The germline CDR1 and CDR2 sequences are MNHEY and SMNVEV (reference sequence). The CDR3 sequence is CASGSGTGSREQYF. CDR3 DNA: TGTGCCAGCGGGTCCGGGACAGGGTCTCGCGAGCAGTACTTC.

With respect to this clonotype: In this CDR3 the conserved last residue, phenylalanine or tryptophan, is missing, so a read error is likely. The rearrangement links TRBV6-5 to TRBJ2-3; possibly TRBD1 or TRBD2 for D (5 bases each). V dropped 6 bases and J dropped 0 bases, with 13 bases sitting between them. From germline, CDR1 is MNHEY and CDR2 SVGAGI. This CDR3 region has 15 residues. DNA of the CDR3: TGTGCCAGCAGCCCCGGGACGACTAGCACAGATACGCAGTATATT. The encoded protein is CASSPGTTSTDTQYI.

V and J are TRBV6-5 and TRBJ2-7, with 11 positions matching TRBD1. The length of the CDR3 is 17 residues. The ends lost 6 bases at V and 1 base at J; junction bases unmatched: 11. CDR1 MNHEY and CDR2 SVGAGI come from the germline V gene. CDR3 DNA sequence: TGTGCCAGCAGCCCCGGGACAGGGGGTTTGGGTTCCTACGAGCAGTACTTC. It is translated as CASSPGTGGLGSYEQYF.

Details on this clonotype: The junction shows a germline mismatch at one end, possibly a read error. The rearrangement links TRBV27 to TRBJ1-4; D gene unclear. The germline gives CDR1 MNHEY, CDR2 SMNVEV (reference sequence). The CDR3 length is 14 residues. The CDR3, as DNA: TGTGTCAGCAGTCAACAGATGTCCGATGAAAAACTGTTTTTT. Protein sequence: CVSSQQMSDEKLFF. The complete variable domain, with remaining parts taken from reference TRBV27 and TRBJ1-4, reads EAQVTQNPRYLITVTGKKLTVTCSQNMNHEYMSWYRQDPGLGLRQIYYSMNVEVTDKGDVPEGYKVSRKEKRNFPLILESPSPNQTSLYFCVSSQQMSDEKLFFGSGTQLSVL.